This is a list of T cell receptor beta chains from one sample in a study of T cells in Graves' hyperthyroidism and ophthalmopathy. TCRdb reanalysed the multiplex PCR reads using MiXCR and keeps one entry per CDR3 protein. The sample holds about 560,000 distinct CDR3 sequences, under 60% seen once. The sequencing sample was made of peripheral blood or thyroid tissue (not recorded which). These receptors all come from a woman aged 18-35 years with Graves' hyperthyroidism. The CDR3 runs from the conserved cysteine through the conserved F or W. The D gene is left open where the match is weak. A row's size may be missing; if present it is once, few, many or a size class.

cdr3_aa: CASSITDYSNQPQHF
cdr3_nt: TGTGCCAGTAGTATCACAGACTATAGCAATCAGCCCCAGCATTTT
v_call: TRBV19
j_call: TRBJ1-5
clone_size: few
d_call: NA

cdr3_aa: CASSELAGLYEQYF
cdr3_nt: TGTGCCAGCAGTGAACTAGCGGGACTGTACGAGCAGTACTTC
v_call: TRBV7-9
j_call: TRBJ2-7
clone_size: NA
d_call: TRBD2

cdr3_aa: CASSLRQGEAFF
cdr3_nt: TGTGCCAGCAGTCTTCGACAGGGGGAGGCTTTCTTT
v_call: TRBV7-3
j_call: TRBJ1-1
clone_size: few
d_call: TRBD1

cdr3_aa: CSAGTPGSSHSGANVLTF
cdr3_nt: TGCAGTGCTGGAACTCCGGGAAGCTCCCACTCTGGGGCCAACGTCCTGACTTTC
v_call: TRBV20-1
j_call: TRBJ2-6
clone_size: NA
d_call: NA

cdr3_aa: CASSLALPYEQYF
cdr3_nt: TGCGCCAGCAGCTTGGCCCTACCCTACGAGCAGTACTTC
v_call: TRBV5-1
j_call: TRBJ2-7
clone_size: NA
d_call: NA

cdr3_aa: CASSSRDGPNYGYTF
cdr3_nt: TGTGCCAGCAGCTCACGGGACGGACCTAACTATGGCTACACCTTC
v_call: TRBV7-8
j_call: TRBJ1-2
clone_size: NA
d_call: NA

cdr3_aa: CASSLAERNTEAFF
cdr3_nt: TGCGCCAGCAGCTTGGCCGAGCGTAACACTGAAGCTTTCTTT
v_call: TRBV5-1
j_call: TRBJ1-1
clone_size: NA
d_call: NA

cdr3_aa: CASSWDYSYEQYF
cdr3_nt: TGTGCCAGCAGCTGGGACTACTCCTACGAGCAGTACTTC
v_call: TRBV7-2
j_call: TRBJ2-7
clone_size: many
d_call: TRBD2

cdr3_aa: CATTRDGANYGYTF
cdr3_nt: TGTGCCACCACCCGGGACGGCGCTAACTATGGCTACACCTTC
v_call: TRBV15
j_call: TRBJ1-2
clone_size: NA
d_call: NA

cdr3_aa: CAISKDFNSPLHF
cdr3_nt: TGTGCCATCAGTAAGGATTTTAATTCACCCCTCCACTTT
v_call: TRBV10-3
j_call: TRBJ1-6
clone_size: NA
d_call: NA

cdr3_aa: CASSQGEAYEQYF
cdr3_nt: TGCGCCAGCAGCCAAGGGGAGGCCTACGAGCAGTACTTC
v_call: TRBV4-1
j_call: TRBJ2-7
clone_size: NA
d_call: NA

cdr3_aa: CASSESMDEQYF
cdr3_nt: TGCGCCAGCAGTGAGTCTATGGACGAGCAGTACTTC
v_call: TRBV10-1
j_call: TRBJ2-7
clone_size: many
d_call: NA

cdr3_aa: CASSPGVVSPLHF
cdr3_nt: TGTGCCAGCAGCCCTGGGGTGGTTTCACCCCTCCACTTT
v_call: TRBV7-2
j_call: TRBJ1-6
clone_size: many
d_call: NA

cdr3_aa: CASSVLAGDTGELFF
cdr3_nt: TGTGCCAGCAGTGTACTAGCGGGCGACACCGGGGAGCTGTTTTTT
v_call: TRBV9
j_call: TRBJ2-2
clone_size: NA
d_call: TRBD2

cdr3_aa: CASTGGGSPLHF
cdr3_nt: TGTGCCAGCACAGGGGGAGGTTCACCCCTCCACTTT
v_call: TRBV2
j_call: TRBJ1-6
clone_size: NA
d_call: TRBD1

cdr3_aa: CASSLDRSTQYF
cdr3_nt: TGTGCCAGCAGCCTCGACAGGTCGACCCAGTACTTC
v_call: TRBV25-1
j_call: TRBJ2-5
clone_size: NA
d_call: NA

cdr3_aa: CASSESGTEAFF
cdr3_nt: TGTGCCAGCAGCGAATCCGGGACTGAAGCTTTCTTT
v_call: TRBV7-9
j_call: TRBJ1-1
clone_size: NA
d_call: NA

cdr3_aa: CASSGGGHEQYF
cdr3_nt: TGTGCCAGCAGTGGAGGGGGCCATGAGCAGTACTTC
v_call: TRBV25-1
j_call: TRBJ2-7
clone_size: few
d_call: TRBD1

cdr3_aa: CASSRWGTAYEQYF
cdr3_nt: TGTGCCAGCAGCCGGTGGGGGACCGCCTACGAGCAGTACTTC
v_call: TRBV9
j_call: TRBJ2-7
clone_size: once
d_call: NA

cdr3_aa: CASSLQGNSGNTIYF
cdr3_nt: TGTGCCAGCAGTTTACAGGGGAACTCTGGAAACACCATATATTTT
v_call: TRBV12-3/TRBV12-4
j_call: TRBJ1-3
clone_size: many
d_call: NA

cdr3_aa: CATSRDHEGFRSYEQYF
cdr3_nt: TGTGCCACCAGCAGAGATCATGAGGGGTTTCGTTCCTACGAGCAGTACTTC
v_call: TRBV15
j_call: TRBJ2-7
clone_size: many
d_call: NA

cdr3_aa: CAGSLEGQWQKTQYF
cdr3_nt: TGTGCCGGCAGCTTAGAGGGACAGTGGCAGAAGACCCAGTACTTC
v_call: TRBV7-6
j_call: TRBJ2-5
clone_size: NA
d_call: TRBD1

cdr3_aa: CATSRGLGPDNLGYTF
cdr3_nt: TGTGCCACCAGCAGGGGCCTGGGACCGGATAATCTAGGCTACACCTTC
v_call: TRBV15
j_call: TRBJ1-2
clone_size: many
d_call: NA

cdr3_aa: CASSFPAAWLGSGSRETQYF
cdr3_nt: TGTGCCAGCAGCTTCCCGGCCGCCTGGTTGGGTAGCGGGAGTAGAGAGACCCAGTACTTC
v_call: TRBV7-9
j_call: TRBJ2-5
clone_size: NA
d_call: TRBD2

cdr3_aa: CSVGGGSKEKLFF
cdr3_nt: TGCAGCGTTGGGGGGGGTAGCAAGGAAAAACTGTTTTTT
v_call: TRBV29-1
j_call: TRBJ1-4
clone_size: many
d_call: NA

cdr3_aa: CASSWDRGRGIGYTF
cdr3_nt: TGTGCCAGCAGCTGGGACAGGGGGCGCGGAATCGGCTACACCTTC
v_call: TRBV25-1
j_call: TRBJ1-2
clone_size: NA
d_call: TRBD1

cdr3_aa: CASMRSTSYGYTF
cdr3_nt: TGTGCCAGCATGAGGAGTACAAGCTATGGCTACACCTTC
v_call: TRBV7-9
j_call: TRBJ1-2
clone_size: many
d_call: NA

cdr3_aa: CATSRDLAVGAGYTF
cdr3_nt: TGTGCCACCAGCAGAGATCTAGCGGTGGGGGCTGGCTACACCTTC
v_call: TRBV15
j_call: TRBJ1-2
clone_size: NA
d_call: NA

cdr3_aa: CASSLETGVSEQYF
cdr3_nt: TGTGCCAGCAGCTTAGAGACAGGGGTTAGCGAGCAGTACTTC
v_call: TRBV7-9
j_call: TRBJ2-7
clone_size: NA
d_call: TRBD1

cdr3_aa: CASSSETSVSYEQYF
cdr3_nt: TGCGCCAGCAGCTCCGAGACTAGCGTCTCCTACGAGCAGTACTTC
v_call: TRBV4-1
j_call: TRBJ2-7
clone_size: few
d_call: TRBD2

cdr3_aa: CASSLEETYEAFF
cdr3_nt: TGTGCCAGCAGCTTAGAAGAAACTTATGAAGCTTTCTTT
v_call: TRBV11-1
j_call: TRBJ1-1
clone_size: NA
d_call: NA

cdr3_aa: CSATEYNEQFF
cdr3_nt: TGCAGTGCCACCGAATACAATGAGCAGTTCTTC
v_call: TRBV20-1
j_call: TRBJ2-1
clone_size: NA
d_call: NA

cdr3_aa: CASTQRGALGYTF
cdr3_nt: TGTGCCAGCACCCAGCGGGGGGCATTAGGCTACACCTTC
v_call: TRBV12-3/TRBV12-4
j_call: TRBJ1-2
clone_size: many
d_call: NA

cdr3_aa: CAIMTGRPSYEQYF
cdr3_nt: TGTGCCATCATGACTGGACGGCCTTCCTACGAGCAGTACTTC
v_call: TRBV10-3
j_call: TRBJ2-7
clone_size: once
d_call: NA

cdr3_aa: CASRLGVQEETQYF
cdr3_nt: TGTGCCAGTAGATTAGGGGTTCAGGAGGAGACCCAGTACTTC
v_call: TRBV19
j_call: TRBJ2-5
clone_size: NA
d_call: NA

cdr3_aa: CALTLGDSNNYGYTF
cdr3_nt: TGTGCCCTTACTCTCGGGGACAGCAATAACTATGGCTACACCTTC
v_call: TRBV25-1
j_call: TRBJ1-2
clone_size: NA
d_call: TRBD1

cdr3_aa: CSASVGQAHQPQHF
cdr3_nt: TGCAGTGCTAGTGTCGGACAGGCACATCAGCCCCAGCATTTT
v_call: TRBV20-1
j_call: TRBJ1-5
clone_size: many
d_call: TRBD1

cdr3_aa: CASSPGAPSSHEQYF
cdr3_nt: TGTGCCAGCAGCCCGGGTGCCCCCTCATCCCACGAGCAGTACTTC
v_call: TRBV7-8
j_call: TRBJ2-7
clone_size: few
d_call: NA

cdr3_aa: CASSYLFTRDRVFVLPGNTIYF
cdr3_nt: TGTGCCAGCAGCTACCTTTTTACCCGGGACAGGGTGTTCGTTCTACCTGGAAACACCATATATTTT
v_call: TRBV11-2
j_call: TRBJ1-3
clone_size: NA
d_call: TRBD1

cdr3_aa: CASSDPPGSGANVLTF
cdr3_nt: TGTGCCAGCAGTGACCCCCCAGGGTCTGGGGCCAACGTCCTGACTTTC
v_call: TRBV25-1
j_call: TRBJ2-6
clone_size: many
d_call: NA

cdr3_aa: CASSPQPGTGELFF
cdr3_nt: TGTGCCAGCAGCCCCCAACCGGGTACCGGGGAGCTGTTTTTT
v_call: TRBV7-6
j_call: TRBJ2-2
clone_size: few
d_call: NA

cdr3_aa: CASSPRAGKRTQYF
cdr3_nt: TGTGCCAGCAGTCCCCGCGCAGGGAAGAGGACCCAGTACTTC
v_call: TRBV5-4
j_call: TRBJ2-5
clone_size: NA
d_call: NA

cdr3_aa: CASSRTGFDDQPQHF
cdr3_nt: TGTGCCAGCAGCCGGACAGGGTTTGATGATCAGCCCCAGCATTTT
v_call: TRBV7-9
j_call: TRBJ1-5
clone_size: many
d_call: TRBD1

cdr3_aa: CASSQGGLNTIYF
cdr3_nt: TGTGCCAGCAGCCAAGGGGGCTTGAACACCATATATTTT
v_call: TRBV9
j_call: TRBJ1-3
clone_size: few
d_call: TRBD1

cdr3_aa: CASSFLRTLGSYEQYF
cdr3_nt: TGTGCCAGCAGCTTTTTGAGGACTCTAGGCTCCTACGAGCAGTACTTC
v_call: TRBV7-8
j_call: TRBJ2-7
clone_size: NA
d_call: NA

cdr3_aa: CATSTRIIVDEQFF
cdr3_nt: TGTGCCACCAGCACCCGGATTATAGTAGATGAGCAGTTCTTC
v_call: TRBV15
j_call: TRBJ2-1
clone_size: NA
d_call: NA

cdr3_aa: CASDRDGETQYF
cdr3_nt: TGTGCCAGCGACAGGGATGGGGAGACCCAGTACTTC
v_call: TRBV11-1
j_call: TRBJ2-5
clone_size: NA
d_call: TRBD1

cdr3_aa: CASSPGQGGNEQYF
cdr3_nt: TGCGCCAGCAGCCCAGGACAGGGAGGAAACGAGCAGTACTTC
v_call: TRBV5-1
j_call: TRBJ2-7
clone_size: many
d_call: TRBD1

cdr3_aa: CASSPPSGASSYEQYF
cdr3_nt: TGTGCCAGCAGCCCCCCCTCAGGCGCGAGCTCCTACGAGCAGTACTTC
v_call: TRBV14
j_call: TRBJ2-7
clone_size: NA
d_call: NA

cdr3_aa: CSARLRDGNYGYTF
cdr3_nt: TGCAGTGCTAGGCTAAGGGACGGGAACTATGGCTACACCTTC
v_call: TRBV20-1
j_call: TRBJ1-2
clone_size: few
d_call: NA